This T cell receptor beta chain was documented in a study of blood T cell repertoires in COVID-19. Study as a whole: COVID-19 samples from acute and convalescent phases originated in the United States, Italy and Spain. PBMCs, B-cell-depleted T cells, or T cells were the source of the cDNA or gDNA that made up the material.

The CDR3 extends over 16 amino acids. Germline V lookup: CDR1 ENHRY, CDR2 SYGVKD. The germline V and J ends were trimmed by 2 bases and 0 bases, with 8 bases remaining between them. Cohort assignment relied on participant-reported clinical history. Source study methods: Estimation of nucleated cell counts relied on the amplification of reference gene primers. Libraries were prepared by immunoSEQ multiplex PCR; TCRdb keeps only in-frame clonotypes and omits some of them. V, J and clone size are those of that table, while D and trimming were read from the DNA. There are roughly 400,000 clones in the sample; nearly 90% occur only once, and approximately 2% lies in the top ten.

V and J are TRBV10-3 and TRBJ1-6, with D tentatively TRBD1 (5 bases). Sequenced: PBMCs or T cells enriched from blood (not recorded which). This sequence was found in a woman in her thirties or forties with acute COVID-19. CDR3 in DNA: TGTGCCATCAGTGAGGGGGGGAGCTCCTATAATTCACCCCTCCACTTT. Translation gives CAISEGGSSYNSPLHF.